Each of the 22 T cell receptor beta chains below was sequenced from the same sample in a study of cytomegalovirus exposure and HLA in healthy donors. 60 Vbeta and 13 Jbeta primers were used in PCR. Profiled with immunoSEQ multiplex PCR; TCRdb holds only in-frame clones, not every one. Here the sample spans some 65,000 clones, approximately 80% being singletons. The material sequenced was PBMCs. These receptors originate from a girl between 5 and 17 years old in good health and CMV-seropositive.

This clone was seen a single time. The gene calls are TRBV28 and TRBJ1-2; maybe TRBD1 (5 bases). CDR1 and CDR2 from the germline V gene are MDHEN and SYDVKM. Trimming removed 6 bases from V and 3 bases from J, with 8 bases in between. This CDR3 is built from 12 residues. The CDR3 nucleotides are TGTGCCAGCAGCCAGGGATACTATGGCTACACCTTC. This encodes CASSQGYYGYTF.

With respect to this clone: This CDR3 is also generated by other DNA sequences in the sample. This chain uses TRBV5-1 with TRBJ2-7; 8 positions match TRBD1. The junction had 11 bases not matched to a gene; V was cut back by 4 bases and J by 11 bases. This CDR3 region has 13 residues. Germline CDR1 reads SGHRS; CDR2 reads YFSETQ. The CDR3 protein is CASSLAGTGDEYF. In nucleotides, the CDR3 is TGCGCCAGCAGCCTCGCTGGGACAGGCGATGAGTACTTC.

The chain joins TRBV4-3 to TRBJ1-1, with a tentative D call TRBD1 (6 bases). This CDR3 is built from 16 residues. V dropped 0 bases and J dropped 7 bases, with 18 bases sitting between them. The germline V gene encodes CDR1 LGHNA and CDR2 YSLEER. For the CDR3, the DNA is TGCGCCAGCAGCCAAGAGGGCCCCGGGGGGCCCTTTGAAGCTTTCTTT. This gives the protein CASSQEGPGGPFEAFF.

V is TRBV6-5 and J is TRBJ2-1; 9 bases align to TRBD1. The CDR3 spans 15 residues. Germline V gene data show CDR1 as MNHEY and CDR2 as SVGAGI. Germline trimming cut 4 bases from V and 7 bases from J; bases unmatched to any gene: 8. The CDR3 loop is CASSFGQGLFNEQFF. CDR3 bases: TGTGCCAGCAGTTTCGGACAGGGGCTTTTTAATGAGCAGTTCTTC.

The chain combines TRBV2 with TRBJ1-5; 7 positions agree with TRBD1. Germline V gene data show CDR1 as SNHLY and CDR2 as FYNNEI. Trimming took 2 bases from V and 4 from J; bases not matched to a gene: 17. The CDR3 consists of 19 residues. The CDR3 is CASSERGRPIRGANQPQHF. The CDR3 bases are TGTGCCAGCAGTGAAAGGGGGCGACCGATCCGGGGAGCAAATCAGCCCCAGCATTTT.

The rearrangement joins TRBV29-1 to TRBJ2-1, with a weak D call TRBD2 (7 bases). Germline assignment: CDR1 SQVTM and CDR2 ANQGSEA. CDR3 length: 15 residues. Trimming took off 5 bases at V and 6 bases at J, with 20 bases between the two ends. CDR3 region: CSVLKPTGTINEQFF. Here the CDR3 DNA reads TGCAGCGTTCTCAAACCTACAGGGACTATCAATGAGCAGTTCTTC.

The chain has TRBV4-2 and TRBJ1-1; D is unresolved. This CDR3 has 13 amino acids. The germline gives CDR1 LGHNA, CDR2 YNFKEQ. The V gene lost 0 bases and the J gene lost 1 base, with 3 bases spanning the gap. The chain's CDR3 is CASSQDRNTEAFF. In DNA form, the CDR3 reads TGTGCCAGCAGCCAAGACAGGAACACTGAAGCTTTCTTT.

The chain employs TRBV30 and TRBJ2-1; maybe TRBD2 (5 bases). The CDR3 spans 14 residues. Trimming shortened V by 1 base and J by 1 base, and 8 bases separated the two germline ends. The germline gives CDR1 GTSNPN, CDR2 SVGIG (reference sequence). In DNA form, the CDR3 reads TGTGCCTGGAGTGCGGTAGCGTCCTACAATGAGCAGTTCTTC. Translating it yields CAWSAVASYNEQFF.

The chain recombines TRBV25-1 with TRBJ2-3; D uncertain. Trimming stripped 4 bases from V and 3 bases from J, with 8 bases between. The CDR3 has 13 amino acids. Germline V gene sequence: CDR1 MGHDK, CDR2 SYGVNS. The CDR3 sequence is CASSGLQTDTQYF. Written as DNA, the CDR3 is TGTGCCAGCAGTGGGCTCCAGACAGATACGCAGTATTTT.

This clone appeared once. This chain uses TRBV29-1 with TRBJ2-7, with D possibly being TRBD1 (5 bases). This CDR3 is 15 amino acids long. Between the trimmed V and J ends, which lost 3 bases and 2 bases, there was a span of 17 bases. Germline lookup yields CDR1 SQVTM and CDR2 ANQGSEA. The CDR3 region has the DNA TGCAGCGTTGAGGGATTTCGGGCAGGGACCTACGAGCAGTACTTC. It is translated as CSVEGFRAGTYEQYF.

In this sample, this clone turned up a few times. This rearrangement joins TRBV7-8 to TRBJ2-7; D is unclear. CDR3 length: 13 residues. CDR1 is SGHVS, CDR2 FQNEAQ, per germline. V was shortened by 3 bases and J by 0 bases, with 6 bases between the two germline ends. The CDR3 loop reads CASSFTSSYEQYF. The CDR3 nucleotides are TGTGCCAGCAGCTTCACATCCTCCTACGAGCAGTACTTC.

The chain joins TRBV7-2 to TRBJ1-5; no clear D. Deletions cut 4 bases from V and 6 bases from J, with 13 bases between. The CDR3 has 14 residues. Germline-derived CDR1 and CDR2 are SGHTA and FQGNSA. CDR3 sequence reads: CASSSRIFGQPQHF. The CDR3 DNA reads as TGTGCCAGCAGCTCCAGGATCTTCGGTCAGCCCCAGCATTTT.

This chain joins TRBV14 and TRBJ2-7, with TRBD2 identical over 7 bases. The J segment lost 0 bases and the V segment lost 4 bases, leaving 6 bases of the junction unmatched. The CDR3 totals 15 residues. Germline-derived CDR1 and CDR2 are SGHDN and FVKESK. The CDR3 protein is CASSPSGGFSYEQYF. CDR3 coding DNA: TGTGCCAGCAGCCCTTCCGGGGGGTTCTCCTACGAGCAGTACTTC.

The chain joins TRBV4-1 to TRBJ1-4; 11 nucleotides agree with TRBD1. The CDR3 length is 16 residues. CDR1 MGHRA and CDR2 YSYEKL come from the germline V gene. The junction had 10 bases not matched to a gene; V was cut back by 10 bases and J by 3 bases. The CDR3, as DNA: TGCGCCACGGGCCGGACAGGGGGCGCAGCTAATGAAAAACTGTTTTTT. Amino acid sequence: CATGRTGGAANEKLFF.

V gene TRBV30 combines with J gene TRBJ2-7; unclear D gene. Germline V lookup: CDR1 GTSNPN, CDR2 SVGIG (reference sequence). V was cut by 0 bases and J by 6 bases, with 6 bases left in between. CDR3 size: 11 residues. Here the CDR3 reads CAWSVLREQYF. DNA for the CDR3: TGTGCCTGGAGTGTACTTCGCGAGCAGTACTTC.

This clone was found a few times. The chain has TRBV5-8 and TRBJ2-2; D not resolved. Trimming shortened V by 0 bases and J by 0 bases, and 12 bases separated the two germline ends. The CDR3 length is 17 residues. Per germline, CDR1 SGHTS and CDR2 YDEGEE. The CDR3 DNA is TGTGCCAGCAGCTTGGTTTTTCAAGCGTCGAACACCGGGGAGCTGTTTTTT. Protein sequence: CASSLVFQASNTGELFF.

The V gene is TRBV28, the J gene TRBJ1-5; D might be TRBD1 (5 bases). CDR1 and CDR2 (germline): MDHEN, SYDVKM. Deletions cut 7 bases from V and 3 bases from J, with 10 bases between. The CDR3 sequence is 13 residues long. CDR3 loop: CASNRQNNQPQHF. The DNA of the CDR3 is TGTGCCAGCAACAGGCAAAACAATCAGCCCCAGCATTTT.

As regards this clone: Additional DNA sequences in this sample encode the identical CDR3. J is TRBJ2-1 and V is TRBV9; possibly TRBD2 for D (5 bases). This CDR3 region has 15 residues. With 1 base removed from V and 4 bases from J, the gap between germline ends came to 12 bases. Germline V lookup: CDR1 SGDLS, CDR2 YYNGEE. CDR3 sequence (DNA): TGTGCCAGCAGCGTAATAAGCGGAGCATACAATGAGCAGTTCTTC. Translated: CASSVISGAYNEQFF.

This chain joins TRBV7-2 and TRBJ1-1; D gene unclear. Germline values: CDR1 SGHTA, CDR2 FQGNSA. V shed 1 base and J shed 10 bases, with 10 bases lying between them. This CDR3 comprises 12 residues. The DNA of the CDR3 is TGTGCCAGCAGCTTAGTTTCATTTTTAGCTTTCTTT. Protein: CASSLVSFLAFF.

J is TRBJ2-7 and V is TRBV7-6, with D possibly being TRBD2 (5 bases). CDR1 and CDR2 from the germline V gene are SGHVS and FNYEAQ. The CDR3 totals 13 residues. The V end lost 5 bases, the J end lost 3 bases, and 11 bases lay between the germline ends. CDR3 nucleotide sequence: TGTGCCAGCAGCAATGGACTCGGCTACGAGCAGTACTTC. Translation: CASSNGLGYEQYF.

The chain recombines TRBV2 with TRBJ1-2; 7 nucleotides match TRBD1. Germline V gives CDR1 SNHLY, CDR2 FYNNEI. J lost 2 bases, V lost 3 bases, and 3 bases had no gene match. The CDR3 runs to 14 residues. The CDR3 region has the DNA TGTGCCAGCAGTGATTTGGGACAGAACTATGGCTACACCTTC. Protein: CASSDLGQNYGYTF.

This clone was detected once. The CDR3 region is CASSSGQFF. CDR3 bases: TGTGCCAGCAGCTCCGGGCAGTTCTTC. The gene calls are TRBV7-9 and TRBJ2-1; no clear D gene. V shed 4 bases and J shed 12 bases, with 4 bases lying between them. The CDR3 contains 9 residues. The V gene's germline CDR1 is SEHNR and CDR2 FQNEAQ (reference sequence).